This T cell receptor beta chain was sequenced during a study of shared clonotypes between healthy human individuals. Replicate PCRs from sorted subsets contained around 200 ng DNA, which is 30,000 to 35,000 T cell genomes. The protocol was immunoSEQ multiplex PCR, while the TCRdb copy is restricted to in-frame clones and leaves out a portion. The table lists about 2.3 million clones, about nine tenths of them singletons. Overall study results and limits: Among donors, the sharing of clonotypes was expected to be influenced by sequencing depth. Naive subsets generally exceeded memory subsets in estimated richness.

This CDR3 is built from 14 residues. V was clipped by 6 bases and J by 12 bases, with 21 bases between them. CDR1 MDHEN and CDR2 SYDVKM come from the germline V gene. As concerns this clone: Its antigen is still unknown.

Investigators divided CD4+ cells into CD45RA+ naive and CD45RA-negative memory subsets. The sequence came from a man younger than 35 in good health. Some clones in this sample may be carry-over from other donors' samples. The gene calls are TRBV28 and TRBJ2-1; D may be TRBD2 (7 bases). What was sequenced was naive CD4+ T cells from PBMCs. Subset noted: CD45RA+ positively selected. CDR3 coding DNA: TGTGCCAGCAGCCGAGGGGGGGCGGGATTTGGGCAGTTCTTC. This codes for CASSRGGAGFGQFF.